The sequence of this T cell receptor beta chain was determined in a study of early T cells in non-severe SARS-CoV-2 infection. The library protocol tagged individual cDNA molecules with unique molecular identifiers. TCRdb re-called the 5' RACE reads with MiXCR, one entry per CDR3 protein. Of tens of thousands of distinct CDR3 sequences in the sample, 4% to 5% were seen once. The CDR3 runs 16 residues. V lost 2 bases and J lost 3; bases outside the gene matches: 7. Per germline, CDR1 SGHNT and CDR2 YYREEE (reference sequence). This receptor was identified in an adult who was a healthcare worker with PCR-confirmed SARS-CoV-2 infection or an uninfected control (not recorded which). V usage is TRBV5-4 and J usage is TRBJ1-1; 10 bases are a match to TRBD1. Sequenced input: whole blood. DNA for the CDR3: TGTGCCAGCAGCTTAGACAGGGGGCTAATCCACACTGAAGCTTTCTTT. Amino acid sequence: CASSLDRGLIHTEAFF.